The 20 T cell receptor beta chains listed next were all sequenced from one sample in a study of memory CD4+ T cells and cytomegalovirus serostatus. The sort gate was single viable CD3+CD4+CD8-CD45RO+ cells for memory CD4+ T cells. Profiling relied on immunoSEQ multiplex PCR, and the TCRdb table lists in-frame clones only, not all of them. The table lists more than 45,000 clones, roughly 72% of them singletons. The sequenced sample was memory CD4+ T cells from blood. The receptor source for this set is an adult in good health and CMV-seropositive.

CDR3 in DNA: TGCGCCAGCAGCCGGGAACCGGGAACAAGCATGAACACTGAAGCTTTCTTT. Protein product: CASSREPGTSMNTEAFF. The chain uses TRBV4-1 and TRBJ1-1, with D hard to call. The CDR3 runs to 17 residues. The germline CDR1 and CDR2 sequences are MGHRA and YSYEKL. Trimming removed 4 bases from V and 0 bases from J, with 18 bases in between.

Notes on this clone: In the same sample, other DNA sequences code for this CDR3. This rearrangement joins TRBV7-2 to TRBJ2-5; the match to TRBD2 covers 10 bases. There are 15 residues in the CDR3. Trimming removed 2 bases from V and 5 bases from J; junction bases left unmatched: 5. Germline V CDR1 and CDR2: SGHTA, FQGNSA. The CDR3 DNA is TGTGCCAGCAGCTTAAGTAGCGGGGGGAGGGAGACCCAGTACTTC. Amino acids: CASSLSSGGRETQYF.

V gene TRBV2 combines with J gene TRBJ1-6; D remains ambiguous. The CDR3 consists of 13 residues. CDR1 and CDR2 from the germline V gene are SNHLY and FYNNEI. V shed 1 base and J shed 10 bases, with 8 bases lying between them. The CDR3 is CASSEEAESPLHF. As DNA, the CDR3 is TGTGCCAGCAGTGAAGAAGCGGAGTCACCCCTCCACTTT.

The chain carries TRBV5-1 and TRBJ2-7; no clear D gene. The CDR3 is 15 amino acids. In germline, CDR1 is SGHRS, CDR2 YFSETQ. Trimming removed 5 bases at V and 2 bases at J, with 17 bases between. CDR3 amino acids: CASRSLGREAYEQYF. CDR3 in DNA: TGCGCCAGCAGGTCTTTGGGAAGGGAAGCCTACGAGCAGTACTTC.

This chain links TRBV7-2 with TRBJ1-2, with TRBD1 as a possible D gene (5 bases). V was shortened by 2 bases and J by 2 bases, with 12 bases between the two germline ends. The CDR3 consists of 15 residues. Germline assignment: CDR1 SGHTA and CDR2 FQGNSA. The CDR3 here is CASSLPGTGNYGYTF. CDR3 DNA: TGTGCCAGCAGCTTACCCGGGACGGGAAACTATGGCTACACCTTC.

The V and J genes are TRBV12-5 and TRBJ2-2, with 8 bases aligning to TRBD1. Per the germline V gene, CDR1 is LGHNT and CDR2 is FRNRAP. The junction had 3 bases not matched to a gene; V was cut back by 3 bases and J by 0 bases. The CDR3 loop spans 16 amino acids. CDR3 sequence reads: CASGFADRANTGELFF. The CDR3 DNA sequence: TGTGCTAGTGGTTTTGCGGACAGGGCGAACACCGGGGAGCTGTTTTTT.

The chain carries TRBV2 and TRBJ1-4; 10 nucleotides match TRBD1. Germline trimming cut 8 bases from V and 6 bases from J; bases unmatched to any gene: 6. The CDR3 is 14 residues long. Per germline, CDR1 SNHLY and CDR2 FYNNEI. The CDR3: CASSRTGGDEKLFF. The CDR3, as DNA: TGTGCCAGCTCCCGGACAGGGGGTGATGAAAAACTGTTTTTT.

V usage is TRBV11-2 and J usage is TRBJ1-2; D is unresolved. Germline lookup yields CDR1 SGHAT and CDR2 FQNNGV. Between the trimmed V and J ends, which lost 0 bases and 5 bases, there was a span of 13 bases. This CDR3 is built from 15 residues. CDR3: CASSLDPTDYYGYTF. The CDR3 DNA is TGTGCCAGCAGCTTAGATCCGACGGATTATTATGGCTACACCTTC. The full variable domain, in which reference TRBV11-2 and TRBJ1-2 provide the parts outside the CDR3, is EAGVAQSPRYKIIEKRQSVAFWCNPISGHATLYWYQQILGQGPKLLIQFQNNGVVDDSQLPKDRFSAERLKGVDSTLKIQPAKLEDSAVYLCASSLDPTDYYGYTFGSGTRLTVV.

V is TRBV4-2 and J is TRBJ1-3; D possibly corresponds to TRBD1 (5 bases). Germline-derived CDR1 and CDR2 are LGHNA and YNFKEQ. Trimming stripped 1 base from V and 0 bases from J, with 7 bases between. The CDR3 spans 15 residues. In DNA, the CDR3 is TGTGCCAGCAGCCAAGTGGGGGGCTCTGGAAACACCATATATTTT. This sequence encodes CASSQVGGSGNTIYF.

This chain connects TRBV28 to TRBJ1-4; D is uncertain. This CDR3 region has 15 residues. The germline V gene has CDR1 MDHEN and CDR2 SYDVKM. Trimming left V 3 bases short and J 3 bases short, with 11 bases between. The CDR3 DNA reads TGTGCCAGCAGTTTTCCAGGAGTGTCTAATGAAAAACTGTTTTTT. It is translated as CASSFPGVSNEKLFF.

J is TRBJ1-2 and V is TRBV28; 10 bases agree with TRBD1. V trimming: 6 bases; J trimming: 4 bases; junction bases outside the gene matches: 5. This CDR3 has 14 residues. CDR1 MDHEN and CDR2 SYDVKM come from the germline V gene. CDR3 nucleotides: TGTGCCAGCAGGGACAGGGGGAGGATCTATGGCTACACCTTC. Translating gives CASRDRGRIYGYTF.

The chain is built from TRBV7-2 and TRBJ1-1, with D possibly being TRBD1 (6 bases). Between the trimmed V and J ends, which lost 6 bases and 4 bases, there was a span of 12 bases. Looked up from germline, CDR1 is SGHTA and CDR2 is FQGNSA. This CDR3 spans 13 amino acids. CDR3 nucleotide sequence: TGTGCCAGCAGTTTTAAAGGGGGCACTGAAGCTTTCTTT. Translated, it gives CASSFKGGTEAFF.

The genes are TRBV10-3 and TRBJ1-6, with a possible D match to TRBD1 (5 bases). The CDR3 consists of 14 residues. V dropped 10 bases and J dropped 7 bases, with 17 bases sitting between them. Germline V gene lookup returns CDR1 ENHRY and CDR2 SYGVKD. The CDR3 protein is CASEDPGTNSPLHF. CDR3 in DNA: TGTGCCAGCGAGGATCCGGGGACCAATTCACCCCTCCACTTT.

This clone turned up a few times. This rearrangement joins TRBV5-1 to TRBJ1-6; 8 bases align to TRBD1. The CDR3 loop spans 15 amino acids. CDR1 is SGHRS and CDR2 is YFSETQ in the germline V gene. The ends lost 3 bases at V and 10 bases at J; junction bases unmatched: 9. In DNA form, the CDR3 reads TGCGCCAGCAGCTCCACCGGGACAGGTGTATCACCCCTCCACTTT. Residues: CASSSTGTGVSPLHF.

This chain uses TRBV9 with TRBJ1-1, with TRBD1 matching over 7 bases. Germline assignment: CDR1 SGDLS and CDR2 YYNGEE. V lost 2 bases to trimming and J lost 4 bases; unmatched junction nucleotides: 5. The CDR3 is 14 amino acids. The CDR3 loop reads CASSVDRSGTEAFF. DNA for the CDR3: TGTGCCAGCAGCGTGGACAGGTCGGGCACTGAAGCTTTCTTT.

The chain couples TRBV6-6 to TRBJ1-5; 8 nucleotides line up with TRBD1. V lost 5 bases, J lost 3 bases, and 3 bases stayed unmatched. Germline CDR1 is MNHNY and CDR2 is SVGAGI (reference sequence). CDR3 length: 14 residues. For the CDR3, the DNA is TGTGCCAGCAGTGCGGACAGGGCCAATCAGCCCCAGCATTTT. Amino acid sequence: CASSADRANQPQHF.

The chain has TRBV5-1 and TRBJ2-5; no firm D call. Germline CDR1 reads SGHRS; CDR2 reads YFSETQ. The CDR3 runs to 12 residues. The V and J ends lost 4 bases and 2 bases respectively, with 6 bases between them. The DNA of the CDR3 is TGCGCCAGCAGCCCTTTTCAAGAGACCCAGTACTTC. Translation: CASSPFQETQYF.

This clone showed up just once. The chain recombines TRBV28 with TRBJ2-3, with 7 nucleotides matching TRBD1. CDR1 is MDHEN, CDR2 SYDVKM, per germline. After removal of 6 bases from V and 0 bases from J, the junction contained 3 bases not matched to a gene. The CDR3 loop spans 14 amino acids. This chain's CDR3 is CASRGDSSTDTQYF. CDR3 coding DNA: TGTGCCAGCAGAGGGGACAGTAGCACAGATACGCAGTATTTT. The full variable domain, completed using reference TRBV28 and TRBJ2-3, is DVKVTQSSRYLVKRTGEKVFLECVQDMDHENMFWYRQDPGLGLRLIYFSYDVKMKEKGDIPEGYSVSREKKERFSLILESASTNQTSMYLCASRGDSSTDTQYFGPGTRLTVL.

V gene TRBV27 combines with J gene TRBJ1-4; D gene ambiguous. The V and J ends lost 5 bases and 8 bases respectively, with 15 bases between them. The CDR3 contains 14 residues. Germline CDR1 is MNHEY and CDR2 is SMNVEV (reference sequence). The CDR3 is CASSLDSLGEKLFF. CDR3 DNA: TGTGCCAGCAGTCTTGACTCCCTTGGGGAAAAACTGTTTTTT.

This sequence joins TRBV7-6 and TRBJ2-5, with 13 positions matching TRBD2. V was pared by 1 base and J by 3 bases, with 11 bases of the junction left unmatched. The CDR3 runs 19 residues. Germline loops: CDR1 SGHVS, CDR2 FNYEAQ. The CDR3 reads CASSLGVSGLAGYEETQYF. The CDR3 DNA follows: TGTGCCAGCAGCTTAGGAGTATCGGGACTAGCGGGGTATGAAGAGACCCAGTACTTC.